Below, 3 T cell receptor beta chains from the same sample are listed, as sequenced in a study of blood T cell repertoires in COVID-19. The method was immunoSEQ multiplex PCR; TCRdb's version includes in-frame clones alone and lacks a portion of them. The sample contains roughly 42,000 clones, more than 80% of which appear only once. The sequencing input was peripheral blood. The source is a man between 50 and 59 years old with COVID-19, enrolled during active disease.

This CDR3 is CASSLEWSGTYNEQFF. Written as DNA, the CDR3 is TGCGCCAGCAGCTTGGAGTGGAGCGGAACCTACAATGAGCAGTTCTTC. V and J are TRBV5-1 and TRBJ2-1; D is possibly TRBD2 (5 bases). V lost 0 bases, J lost 2 bases, and 12 bases lay in between. Germline assignment: CDR1 SGHRS and CDR2 YFSETQ. The CDR3 length is 16 residues.

The rearrangement uses TRBV27 and TRBJ2-7; 12 nucleotides agree with TRBD2. V was pared by 4 bases and J by 5 bases, with 6 bases of the junction left unmatched. There are 15 residues in the CDR3. CDR1 and CDR2 from the germline V gene are MNHEY and SMNVEV (reference sequence). CDR3 protein: CASSSRLAGVHEQYF. CDR3 sequence (DNA): TGTGCCAGCAGTTCAAGACTAGCGGGAGTCCACGAGCAGTACTTC.

J is TRBJ2-1 and V is TRBV4-3, with D unclear. CDR1 and CDR2 (germline): LGHNA, YSLEER. This CDR3 has 15 residues. Trimming took 0 bases from V and 4 from J, leaving 10 bases between them. In DNA, the CDR3 is TGCGCCAGCAGCCAAGATACGGAGTCTTACAATGAGCAGTTCTTC. It encodes CASSQDTESYNEQFF.